This section outlines one T cell receptor beta chain sequence together with its context. The data were taken from a study of blood T cell repertoires in COVID-19. Study context: Whether acute or convalescent, the COVID-19 samples came from the United States, Italy and Spain.

This CDR3 has 14 amino acids. CDR1 SGHTA and CDR2 FQGNSA come from the germline V gene. V was pared by 0 bases and J by 6 bases, with 10 bases between. The authors' processing: Researchers report that nucleated cell counts were estimated from reference gene primer amplification. Clones were read by immunoSEQ multiplex PCR, and TCRdb kept only the in-frame ones, dropping some. The V and J calls and clone size were taken over from that table, and D and trimming were inferred from the DNA. Of roughly 81,000 clones in the sample, roughly 86% were seen once. Input material: peripheral blood. This clonotype originated in a man in his sixties with acute or convalescent COVID-19. The V gene is TRBV7-2, the J gene TRBJ2-3; weak D call: TRBD2 (6 bases). The CDR3 region has the DNA TGTGCCAGCAGCTTAGCGGGTCGGGGGGATACGCAGTATTTT. The encoded protein is CASSLAGRGDTQYF. Full variable domain (remainder filled in from reference TRBV7-2 and TRBJ2-3): GAGVSQSPSNKVTEKGKDVELRCDPISGHTALYWYRQSLGQGLEFLIYFQGNSAPDKSGLPSDRFSAERTGGSVSTLTIQRTQQEDSAVYLCASSLAGRGDTQYFGPGTRLTVL.